This TCR beta chain was captured by sequencing in a study of glioma-infiltrating T cells. Amplification of TCR alpha and beta CDR3 regions from RNA used iRepertoire nested multiplex PCR. Input was about 85-400 ng of tissue mRNA or PBMC total RNA. TCRdb processed the multiplex PCR reads anew with MiXCR; each CDR3 protein has one entry. The table records about 4,000 distinct CDR3 sequences, around a third of them present only once. Findings and caveats of the study: Gliomas, especially low-grade, showed above-expected tissue-blood divergence; non-neoplastic patients showed below.

Germline V CDR1 and CDR2: MNHNS, SASEGT. This CDR3 comprises 15 residues. In the case of this clonotype: No antigen is known for it. Compared with germline, one end of the junction differs, possibly owing to a read error.

The sequenced sample was glioma tissue, nonneoplastic brain tissue, or PBMCs (not recorded which). This TCR derives from a human donor with low-grade glioma or glioblastoma, undergoing nonglioma brain surgery, or in good health (not recorded which). J is TRBJ2-1 and V is TRBV6-1; D might be TRBD1 (5 bases). The CDR3 here is CASSGKGWIRNEQFF. CDR3 coding DNA: TGTGCTAGCAGTGGGAAGGGGTGGATCCGCAATGAGCAGTTCTTC.